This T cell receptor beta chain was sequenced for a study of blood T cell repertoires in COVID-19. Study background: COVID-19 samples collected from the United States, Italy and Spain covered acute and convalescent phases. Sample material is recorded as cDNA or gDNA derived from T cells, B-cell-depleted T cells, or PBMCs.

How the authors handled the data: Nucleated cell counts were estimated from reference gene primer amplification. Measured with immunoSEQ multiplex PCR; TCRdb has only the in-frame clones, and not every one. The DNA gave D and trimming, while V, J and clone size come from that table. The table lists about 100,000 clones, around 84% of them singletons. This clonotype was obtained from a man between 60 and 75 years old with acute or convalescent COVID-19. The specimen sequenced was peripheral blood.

The DNA of the CDR3 is TGTGCCAGCAGCCCATCCACAGGGTTGGGCAATCAGCCCCAGCATTTT. Translation: CASSPSTGLGNQPQHF. V gene TRBV11-2 combines with J gene TRBJ1-5, with D possibly TRBD1 on 6 matching bases. Looked up from germline, CDR1 is SGHAT and CDR2 is FQNNGV. The length of the CDR3 is 16 residues. Trimming took 5 bases from V and 2 from J, leaving 16 bases between them.